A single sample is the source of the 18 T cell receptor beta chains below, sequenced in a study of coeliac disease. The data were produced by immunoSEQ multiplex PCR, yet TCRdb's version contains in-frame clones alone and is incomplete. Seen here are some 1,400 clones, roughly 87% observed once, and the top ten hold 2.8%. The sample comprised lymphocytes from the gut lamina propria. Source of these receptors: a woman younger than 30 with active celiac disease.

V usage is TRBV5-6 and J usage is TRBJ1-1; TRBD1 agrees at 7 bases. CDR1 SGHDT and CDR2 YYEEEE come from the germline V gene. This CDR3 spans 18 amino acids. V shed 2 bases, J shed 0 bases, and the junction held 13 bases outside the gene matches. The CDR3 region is CASSLYLGTASLNTEAFF. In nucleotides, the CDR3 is TGTGCCAGCAGCTTATACCTCGGGACAGCATCACTGAACACTGAAGCTTTCTTT.

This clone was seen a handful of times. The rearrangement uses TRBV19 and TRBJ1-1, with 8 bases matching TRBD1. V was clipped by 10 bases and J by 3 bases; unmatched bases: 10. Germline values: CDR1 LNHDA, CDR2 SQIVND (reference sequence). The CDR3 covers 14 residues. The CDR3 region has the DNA TGTGCCACCGTCGGACAGGGAGGTGACACTGAAGCTTTCTTT. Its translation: CATVGQGGDTEAFF.

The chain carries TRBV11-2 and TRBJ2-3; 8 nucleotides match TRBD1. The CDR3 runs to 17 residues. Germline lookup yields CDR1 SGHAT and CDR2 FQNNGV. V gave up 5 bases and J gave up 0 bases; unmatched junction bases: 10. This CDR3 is CASSPGGGRVSTDTQYF. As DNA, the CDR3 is TGTGCCAGCAGCCCAGGGGGCGGCAGGGTAAGCACAGATACGCAGTATTTT.

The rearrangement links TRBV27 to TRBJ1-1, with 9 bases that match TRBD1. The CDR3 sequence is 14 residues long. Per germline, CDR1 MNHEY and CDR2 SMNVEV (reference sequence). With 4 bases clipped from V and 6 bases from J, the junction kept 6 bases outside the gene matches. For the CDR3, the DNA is TGTGCCAGCAGTTGGGACAGGGATAACTCTGAAGCTTTCTTT. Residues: CASSWDRDNSEAFF.

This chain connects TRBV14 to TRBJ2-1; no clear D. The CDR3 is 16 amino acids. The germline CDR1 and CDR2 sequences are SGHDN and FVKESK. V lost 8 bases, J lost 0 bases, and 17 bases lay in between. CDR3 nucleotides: TGTGCCAGCTATCCATGGGCGCCCAGCTCCTACAATGAGCAGTTCTTC. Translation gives CASYPWAPSSYNEQFF.

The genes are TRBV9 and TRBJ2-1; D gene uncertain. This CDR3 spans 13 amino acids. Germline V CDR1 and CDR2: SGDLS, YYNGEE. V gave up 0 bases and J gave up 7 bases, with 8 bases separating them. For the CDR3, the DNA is TGTGCCAGCAGCGTAGGCCTGCGAAATGAGCAGTTCTTC. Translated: CASSVGLRNEQFF. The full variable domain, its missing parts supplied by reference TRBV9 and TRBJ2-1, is DSGVTQTPKHLITATGQRVTLRCSPRSGDLSVYWYQQSLDQGLQFLIQYYNGEERAKGNILERFSAQQFPDLHSELNLSSLELGDSALYFCASSVGLRNEQFFGPGTRLTVL.

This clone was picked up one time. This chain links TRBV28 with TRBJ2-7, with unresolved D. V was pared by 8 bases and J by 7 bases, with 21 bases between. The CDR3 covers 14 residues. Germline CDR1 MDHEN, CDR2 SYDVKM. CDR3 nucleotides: TGTGCCAGCCGCCGTCCCGAAGAGTATAGTGAGCAGTACTTC. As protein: CASRRPEEYSEQYF.

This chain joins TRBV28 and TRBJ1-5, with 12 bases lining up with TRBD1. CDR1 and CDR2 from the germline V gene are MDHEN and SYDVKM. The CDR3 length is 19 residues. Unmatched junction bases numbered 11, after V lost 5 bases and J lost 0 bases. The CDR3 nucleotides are TGTGCCAGCAGTCCAACGGCCGGGACAGGGGGCAATAGCAATCAGCCCCAGCATTTT. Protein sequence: CASSPTAGTGGNSNQPQHF. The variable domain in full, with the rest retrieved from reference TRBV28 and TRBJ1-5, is DVKVTQSSRYLVKRTGEKVFLECVQDMDHENMFWYRQDPGLGLRLIYFSYDVKMKEKGDIPEGYSVSREKKERFSLILESASTNQTSMYLCASSPTAGTGGNSNQPQHFGDGTRLSIL.

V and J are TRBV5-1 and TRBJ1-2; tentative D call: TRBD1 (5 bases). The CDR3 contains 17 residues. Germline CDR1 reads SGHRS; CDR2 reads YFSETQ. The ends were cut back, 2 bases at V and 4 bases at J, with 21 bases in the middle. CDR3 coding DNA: TGCGCCAGCAGCTTTGAGGTTTTCAGGGCGACCGGCTATGGCTACACCTTC. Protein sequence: CASSFEVFRATGYGYTF.

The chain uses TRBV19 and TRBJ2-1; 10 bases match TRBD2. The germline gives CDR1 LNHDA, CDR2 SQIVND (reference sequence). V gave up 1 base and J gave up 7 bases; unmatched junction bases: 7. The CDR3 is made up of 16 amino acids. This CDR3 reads CASSIVASGRENEQFF. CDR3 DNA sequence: TGTGCCAGTAGTATAGTGGCAAGCGGGAGGGAAAATGAGCAGTTCTTC.

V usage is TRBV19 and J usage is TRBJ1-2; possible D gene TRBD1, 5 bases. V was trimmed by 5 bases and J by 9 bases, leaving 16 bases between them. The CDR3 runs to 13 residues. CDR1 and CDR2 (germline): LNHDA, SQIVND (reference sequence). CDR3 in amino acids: CASSRLTRDSYTF. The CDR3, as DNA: TGTGCCAGTAGTCGTCTAACCAGGGATAGCTACACCTTC.

The CDR3 loop is CASKQRLSVNRQPQHF. The CDR3, as DNA: TGTGCCAGTAAACAACGCCTCAGCGTCAATAGGCAGCCCCAGCATTTT. This chain uses TRBV21-1 with TRBJ1-5. TRBV21-1 is a documented pseudogene. The CDR3 covers 16 residues.

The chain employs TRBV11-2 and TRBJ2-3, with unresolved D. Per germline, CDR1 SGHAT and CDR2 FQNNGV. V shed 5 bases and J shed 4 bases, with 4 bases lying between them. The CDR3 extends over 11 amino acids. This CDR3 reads CASSPADTQYF. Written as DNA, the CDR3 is TGTGCCAGCAGCCCCGCAGATACGCAGTATTTT.

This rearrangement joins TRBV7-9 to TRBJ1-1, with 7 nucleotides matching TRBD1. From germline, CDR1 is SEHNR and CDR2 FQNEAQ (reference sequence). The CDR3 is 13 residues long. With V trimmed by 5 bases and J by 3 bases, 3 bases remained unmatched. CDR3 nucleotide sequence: TGTGCCAGCAGCCTAACAGGGGACACTGAAGCTTTCTTT. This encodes CASSLTGDTEAFF.

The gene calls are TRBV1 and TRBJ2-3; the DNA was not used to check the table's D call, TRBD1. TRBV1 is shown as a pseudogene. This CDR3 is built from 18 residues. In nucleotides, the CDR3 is TGCACCAGCAGCCGGGGGCCAGTGGGGACAGGGGGGACAGATACGCAGTATTTT. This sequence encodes CTSSRGPVGTGGTDTQYF.

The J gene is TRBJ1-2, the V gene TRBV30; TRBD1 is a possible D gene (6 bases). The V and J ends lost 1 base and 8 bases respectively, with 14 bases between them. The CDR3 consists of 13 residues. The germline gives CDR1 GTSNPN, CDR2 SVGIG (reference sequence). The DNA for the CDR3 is TGTGCCTGGAGTGGAGGGGGGGACTGGGGCTACACCTTC. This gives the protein CAWSGGGDWGYTF.

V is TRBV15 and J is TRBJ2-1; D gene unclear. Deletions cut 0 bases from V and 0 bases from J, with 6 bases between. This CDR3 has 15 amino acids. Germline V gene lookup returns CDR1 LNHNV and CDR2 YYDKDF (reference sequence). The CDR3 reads CATSRESLSYNEQFF. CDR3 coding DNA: TGTGCCACCAGCAGAGAGAGCCTCTCCTACAATGAGCAGTTCTTC.

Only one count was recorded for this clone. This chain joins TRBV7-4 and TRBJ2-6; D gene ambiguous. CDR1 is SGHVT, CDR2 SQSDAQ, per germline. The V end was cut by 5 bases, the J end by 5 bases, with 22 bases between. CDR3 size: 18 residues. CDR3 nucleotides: TGTGCCAGCAGCCTTCGATACAGCTCACAAAGTCGGGCCAACGTCCTGACTTTC. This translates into CASSLRYSSQSRANVLTF. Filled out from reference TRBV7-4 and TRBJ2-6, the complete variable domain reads GAGVSQSPRYKVAKRGRDVALRCDSISGHVTLYWYRQTLGQGSEVLTYSQSDAQRDKSGRPSGRFSAERPERSVSTLKIQRTEQGDSAVYLCASSLRYSSQSRANVLTFGAGSRLTVL.